The 19 T cell receptor beta chains reported below all come from one sample, sequenced in a study of cytomegalovirus exposure and HLA in healthy donors. It was with 60 Vbeta and 13 Jbeta primers that the PCR ran. TCRdb's table, derived via immunoSEQ multiplex PCR, lists solely in-frame clones and lacks some. The sample includes roughly 100,000 clones, 50% to 70% seen only once; the top ten take 4.8%. Sequencing was done on a sample of PBMCs. The receptor set was obtained from a human donor in good health.

The V gene is TRBV5-1, the J gene TRBJ2-6; D is unresolved. The CDR3 length is 16 residues. The V gene's germline CDR1 is SGHRS and CDR2 YFSETQ. V lost 0 bases and J 2 bases, leaving 9 bases between the germline ends. CDR3 region: CASSLVGGTGANVLTF. CDR3 bases: TGCGCCAGCAGCTTGGTAGGCGGTACTGGGGCCAACGTCCTGACTTTC.

In regard to this clone: Additional DNA sequences in this sample encode the identical CDR3. The CDR3 nucleotides read TGTGCCAGCAGTTACTCGACGGGGGCTGAAGCTTTCTTT. This gives the protein CASSYSTGAEAFF. This chain joins TRBV6-5 and TRBJ1-1; tentatively, D is TRBD1 (5 bases). This CDR3 has 13 amino acids. V was cut by 0 bases and J by 6 bases, with 8 bases left in between. Germline CDR1 MNHEY, CDR2 SVGAGI.

The chain combines TRBV19 with TRBJ2-2; a possible D gene is TRBD2 (5 bases). Germline-derived CDR1 and CDR2 are LNHDA and SQIVND (reference sequence). This CDR3 is 14 amino acids long. Trimming left V 5 bases short and J 1 base short, with 8 bases between. This chain's CDR3 is CASSREVNTGELFF. The CDR3 nucleotides read TGTGCCAGTAGTCGGGAAGTGAACACCGGGGAGCTGTTTTTT. Supplemented by reference TRBV19 and TRBJ2-2, the full variable domain reads DGGITQSPKYLFRKEGQNVTLSCEQNLNHDAMYWYRQDPGQGLRLIYYSQIVNDFQKGDIAEGYSVSREKKESFPLTVTSAQKNPTAFYLCASSREVNTGELFFGEGSRLTVL.

With regard to this clone: The junction does not match germline at one end; this may be a read error. This chain joins TRBV7-7 and TRBJ2-1; TRBD1 agrees at 9 bases. Germline lookup yields CDR1 SSHAT and CDR2 FNYEAQ (reference sequence). CDR3 length: 15 amino acids. The DNA of the CDR3 is TGTGCTAGCAGCTTGGACACAGGGGGCTTGGATGAGCAGTTCTTC. Protein sequence: CASSLDTGGLDEQFF.

The chain uses TRBV11-2 and TRBJ1-5; the D is unclear. There are 13 residues in the CDR3. The V gene's germline CDR1 is SGHAT and CDR2 FQNNGV. V lost 2 bases to trimming and J lost 5 bases, with 7 bases between them. CDR3 sequence reads: CASSLSPDQPQHF. The CDR3 DNA is TGTGCCAGCAGCTTAAGTCCAGATCAGCCCCAGCATTTT.

The chain couples TRBV7-3 to TRBJ2-3, with 8 positions matching TRBD2. The V gene end was trimmed by 1 base and the J gene end by 4 bases; junction bases not matched to a gene: 7. The CDR3 is 16 residues long. Per germline, CDR1 SGHTA and CDR2 FQGTGA. The CDR3 loop reads CASSLISGLGADTQYF. CDR3 DNA: TGTGCCAGCAGCTTAATTTCGGGACTAGGGGCAGATACGCAGTATTTT.

The V and J genes are TRBV7-9 and TRBJ2-4; 8 nucleotides line up with TRBD1. Trimming took 5 bases from V and 3 from J; bases not matched to a gene: 6. Germline assignment: CDR1 SEHNR and CDR2 FQNEAQ (reference sequence). CDR3 length equals 15 residues. The CDR3 reads CASSQSGQVKNIQYF. The CDR3 DNA follows: TGTGCCAGCAGCCAATCGGGACAGGTCAAAAACATTCAGTACTTC. Full variable domain (rest looked up from reference TRBV7-9 and TRBJ2-4): DTGVSQNPRHKITKRGQNVTFRCDPISEHNRLYWYRQTLGQGPEFLTYFQNEAQLEKSRLLSDRFSAERPKGSFSTLEIQRTEQGDSAMYLCASSQSGQVKNIQYFGAGTRLSVL.

This clone was detected only a few times. The chain links TRBV7-2 to TRBJ2-7; TRBD2 agrees at 10 bases. Germline CDR1 reads SGHTA; CDR2 reads FQGNSA. Trimming removed 5 bases from V and 1 base from J; junction bases left unmatched: 5. The CDR3 covers 15 residues. The CDR3 here is CASSATSGVSYEQYF. CDR3 sequence (DNA): TGTGCCAGCAGCGCTACTAGCGGGGTTTCCTACGAGCAGTACTTC.

V and J are TRBV19 and TRBJ2-1; TRBD2 matches at 14 bases. The V and J ends lost 3 bases and 8 bases, in that order; junction bases with no gene match: 0. Germline V gene data show CDR1 as LNHDA and CDR2 as SQIVND (reference sequence). The CDR3 is made up of 14 amino acids. For the CDR3, the DNA is TGTGCCAGTAGTATGGGACTAGCGGGAGATGAGCAGTTCTTC. It codes for CASSMGLAGDEQFF.

The chain has TRBV6-5 and TRBJ2-3, with TRBD2 identical over 10 bases. Trimming took 6 bases from V and 0 from J; bases not matched to a gene: 3. The germline V gene has CDR1 MNHEY and CDR2 SVGAGI. The CDR3 spans 15 residues. CDR3 nucleotides: TGTGCCAGCAGAACTAGCGGGGCAAGCACAGATACGCAGTATTTT. This gives the protein CASRTSGASTDTQYF.

The chain combines TRBV15 with TRBJ2-5; D unresolved. V lost 0 bases, J lost 2 bases, and 10 bases lay in between. CDR3 size: 15 residues. Per germline, CDR1 LNHNV and CDR2 YYDKDF (reference sequence). CDR3 sequence: CATSRDLTDQETQYF. The CDR3 DNA reads TGTGCCACCAGCAGAGATCTAACAGATCAAGAGACCCAGTACTTC.

This chain links TRBV5-1 with TRBJ2-6, with 9 positions matching TRBD1. V lost 4 bases, J lost 3 bases, and 11 bases stayed unmatched. Germline V CDR1 and CDR2: SGHRS, YFSETQ. This CDR3 comprises 18 residues. The CDR3 loop is CASSPEPGQGFGANVLTF. CDR3 DNA sequence: TGCGCCAGCAGCCCGGAGCCGGGACAGGGATTTGGGGCCAACGTCCTGACTTTC.

The J gene is TRBJ2-7, the V gene TRBV4-2; no reliable D call. The length of the CDR3 is 15 residues. CDR1 is LGHNA, CDR2 YNFKEQ, per germline. V lost 0 bases to trimming and J lost 4 bases, with 13 bases between them. CDR3 in DNA: TGTGCCAGCAGCCAAGAGGTCAGTAGCTCATACGAGCAGTACTTC. As protein: CASSQEVSSSYEQYF.

The chain uses TRBV13 and TRBJ2-1, with 10 nucleotides matching TRBD2. Trimming cost V 2 bases and J 4 bases; bases outside gene matches: 5. The germline CDR1 and CDR2 sequences are PRHDT and FYEKMQ (reference sequence). There are 16 residues in the CDR3. CDR3 in amino acids: CASSLRASGRYNEQFF. CDR3 coding DNA: TGTGCCAGCAGCTTACGGGCTAGCGGGAGATACAATGAGCAGTTCTTC.

This clone was picked up a small number of times. V and J are TRBV5-8 and TRBJ2-3; the D gene is possibly TRBD2 (6 bases). CDR1 and CDR2 (germline): SGHTS, YDEGEE. With 4 bases removed from V and 2 bases from J, the gap between germline ends came to 14 bases. The CDR3 consists of 15 residues. CDR3 sequence: CASSDGTSSTDTQYF. In DNA, the CDR3 is TGTGCCAGCAGCGACGGGACTTCTTCCACAGATACGCAGTATTTT.

The chain uses TRBV6-6 and TRBJ2-1, with TRBD2 identical over 10 bases. V lost 7 bases, J lost 6 bases, and 9 bases stayed unmatched. CDR1 and CDR2 from the germline V gene are MNHNY and SVGAGI (reference sequence). This CDR3 spans 15 amino acids. CDR3 DNA: TGTGCCAGCATATTTGGGCTAGCGGGAGCCAATGAGCAGTTCTTC. This encodes CASIFGLAGANEQFF.

The chain couples TRBV4-1 to TRBJ2-7; D perhaps matches TRBD2 (5 bases). This CDR3 has 13 residues. The V gene's germline CDR1 is MGHRA and CDR2 YSYEKL. V gave up 1 base and J gave up 3 bases, with 7 bases separating them. CDR3 amino acids: CASSQVRGYEQYF. DNA of the CDR3: TGCGCCAGCAGCCAAGTACGGGGCTACGAGCAGTACTTC.

The V and J genes are TRBV19 and TRBJ2-7, with a tentative D call TRBD1 (6 bases). Between the trimmed V and J ends, which lost 6 bases and 2 bases, there was a span of 14 bases. This CDR3 is 14 amino acids long. Per the germline V gene, CDR1 is LNHDA and CDR2 is SQIVND (reference sequence). The CDR3 here is CASRPRGRTYEQYF. For the CDR3, the DNA is TGTGCCAGTAGGCCCAGGGGCAGAACCTACGAGCAGTACTTC. Based on the CDR3 plus reference TRBV19 and TRBJ2-7, the full variable domain is DGGITQSPKYLFRKEGQNVTLSCEQNLNHDAMYWYRQDPGQGLRLIYYSQIVNDFQKGDIAEGYSVSREKKESFPLTVTSAQKNPTAFYLCASRPRGRTYEQYFGPGTRLTVT.

The chain joins TRBV6-1 to TRBJ2-5, with TRBD2 matching over 11 bases. TRBJ2-7 explains the end of the DNA better; the J call may be wrong. Germline V gives CDR1 MNHNS, CDR2 SASEGT. The length of the CDR3 is 15 residues. CDR3 nucleotides: TGTGCCAGCAAACTAGCGGGAGAAGGGATTTACGAGCAGTACTTC. Translation: CASKLAGEGIYEQYF.